A single sample gave rise to the 26 T cell receptor beta chains below, sequenced in a study of T cell changes during pregnancy in multiple sclerosis. The data were produced by immunoSEQ multiplex PCR, yet TCRdb's version contains in-frame clones alone and is incomplete. The sample lists over 30,000 clones; about 94% were seen once. This specimen consisted of CD4+ T cells from peripheral blood mononuclear cells, obtained after pregnancy. The receptors derive from a female donor with multiple sclerosis, enrolled in a pregnancy study.

The chain employs TRBV9 and TRBJ2-5; TRBD2 aligns across 7 bases. V lost 3 bases to trimming and J lost 5 bases; unmatched junction nucleotides: 13. This CDR3 comprises 16 residues. The germline gives CDR1 SGDLS, CDR2 YYNGEE. CDR3 in DNA: TGTGCCAGCAGCGCATCGGGGACTACTCCCGGGGAGACCCAGTACTTC. It is translated as CASSASGTTPGETQYF.

The chain links TRBV6-1 to TRBJ2-5, with a tentative D call TRBD1 (6 bases). The CDR3 totals 15 residues. V was clipped by 2 bases and J by 3 bases, with 13 bases between them. The germline V gene has CDR1 MNHNS and CDR2 SASEGT. CDR3 sequence: CASSETQGTKETQYF. For the CDR3, the DNA is TGTGCCAGCAGTGAAACCCAGGGGACCAAAGAGACCCAGTACTTC.

The gene calls are TRBV27 and TRBJ1-3; tentatively, D is TRBD1 (5 bases). Germline values: CDR1 MNHEY, CDR2 SMNVEV (reference sequence). The CDR3 spans 16 residues. V lost 4 bases and J lost 4, with 17 bases in between. The CDR3 here is CASSSPPTELGNTIYF. The CDR3 coding sequence is TGTGCCAGCAGTTCCCCCCCGACAGAGCTGGGAAACACCATATATTTT.

The genes are TRBV11-2 and TRBJ2-5; D is ambiguous. Trimming pared 4 bases from V and 0 bases from J, leaving 9 bases between. Per germline, CDR1 SGHAT and CDR2 FQNNGV. This CDR3 region has 14 residues. This CDR3 reads CASSSDIHQETQYF. The DNA for the CDR3 is TGTGCCAGCAGCTCAGACATCCACCAAGAGACCCAGTACTTC.

This sequence joins TRBV2 and TRBJ2-3; tentatively, D is TRBD2 (7 bases). V was cut by 10 bases and J by 1 base, with 12 bases left in between. CDR1 and CDR2 (germline): SNHLY, FYNNEI. The CDR3 is made up of 13 amino acids. CDR3 DNA: TGTGCCACTGGGAGGGGGGGCACAGATACGCAGTATTTT. It encodes CATGRGGTDTQYF.

The CDR3 bases are TGTGCCAGCAGCGTCTGGCAGGCCGGGGAGCTGTTTTTT. It specifies CASSVWQAGELFF. V gene TRBV9 combines with J gene TRBJ2-2; D unclear. The CDR3 is 13 residues long. Germline V gene sequence: CDR1 SGDLS, CDR2 YYNGEE. The ends were cut back, 2 bases at V and 6 bases at J, with 8 bases in the middle.

The rearrangement joins TRBV7-2 to TRBJ2-7; 7 positions agree with TRBD1. Germline lookup yields CDR1 SGHTA and CDR2 FQGNSA. The CDR3 consists of 15 residues. With 5 bases clipped from V and 2 bases from J, the junction kept 9 bases outside the gene matches. CDR3 DNA sequence: TGTGCCAGCAGCGCGACCGGGACAGCCACCTACGAGCAGTACTTC. Translation gives CASSATGTATYEQYF.

The V gene is TRBV11-2, the J gene TRBJ2-2, with unresolved D. This CDR3 comprises 16 residues. V was clipped by 1 base and J by 0 bases, with 9 bases between them. CDR1 SGHAT and CDR2 FQNNGV come from the germline V gene. The CDR3 here is CASSLGLLANTGELFF. The DNA of the CDR3 is TGTGCCAGCAGCTTAGGACTCCTCGCGAACACCGGGGAGCTGTTTTTT.

This clone appeared a single time. V and J are TRBV7-9 and TRBJ2-1, with 12 bases fitting TRBD2. CDR3 size: 16 residues. Germline V gene data show CDR1 as SEHNR and CDR2 as FQNEAQ (reference sequence). Losses at the gene ends were 6 bases for V and 4 bases for J; bases not matched to a gene: 7. For the CDR3, the DNA is TGTGCCAGCAGGCCCGGGACTAGCGGGTCTTACAATGAGCAGTTCTTC. Encoded protein: CASRPGTSGSYNEQFF. Full variable domain (rest looked up from reference TRBV7-9 and TRBJ2-1): DTGVSQNPRHKITKRGQNVTFRCDPISEHNRLYWYRQTLGQGPEFLTYFQNEAQLEKSRLLSDRFSAERPKGSFSTLEIQRTEQGDSAMYLCASRPGTSGSYNEQFFGPGTRLTVL.

CDR3: CASSQVGQGATEAFF. CDR3 DNA: TGCGCCAGCAGCCAAGTTGGACAGGGGGCAACTGAAGCTTTCTTT. The chain has TRBV4-1 and TRBJ1-1; 11 bases fit TRBD1. The CDR3 sequence is 15 residues long. Unmatched junction bases numbered 3, after V lost 1 base and J lost 5 bases. Germline V gives CDR1 MGHRA, CDR2 YSYEKL.

This chain uses TRBV9 with TRBJ2-1, with D possibly being TRBD1 (6 bases). The germline V and J ends were trimmed by 3 bases and 10 bases, with 20 bases remaining between them. Germline V CDR1 and CDR2: SGDLS, YYNGEE. This CDR3 has 15 amino acids. The CDR3 nucleotides read TGTGCCAGCAGCGCCCGGTCGGGGACAACCTACGAGCAGTTCTTC. As protein: CASSARSGTTYEQFF.

Sample share makes this clone medium-sized. The V call is TRBV9, the J call TRBJ2-5, with 7 positions matching TRBD2. Germline V gene sequence: CDR1 SGDLS, CDR2 YYNGEE. The CDR3 sequence is 16 residues long. Losses at the gene ends were 0 bases for V and 0 bases for J; bases not matched to a gene: 5. In DNA, the CDR3 is TGTGCCAGCAGCGTAGAGGGAGGGGTGTACCAAGAGACCCAGTACTTC. Translation gives CASSVEGGVYQETQYF.

The chain has TRBV6-5 and TRBJ1-1; tentative D call: TRBD1 (6 bases). Germline CDR1 and CDR2: MNHEY and SVGAGI. This CDR3 is 14 amino acids long. V gave up 2 bases and J gave up 1 base, with 8 bases separating them. In DNA form, the CDR3 reads TGTGCCAGCAGTTACCGAGGGGGGAACACTGAAGCTTTCTTT. Its protein product is CASSYRGGNTEAFF.

V gene TRBV6-1 combines with J gene TRBJ2-3, with a weak D call TRBD2 (7 bases). V was trimmed by 4 bases and J by 1 base, leaving 21 bases between them. The CDR3 length is 18 residues. Germline assignment: CDR1 MNHNS and CDR2 SASEGT. This CDR3 reads CASSVFFRGGVGTDTQYF. CDR3 coding DNA: TGTGCCAGCAGTGTGTTTTTTAGGGGGGGCGTCGGCACAGATACGCAGTATTTT.

The rearrangement uses TRBV6-7 and TRBJ2-2; tentatively, D is TRBD2 (7 bases). TRBV6-7 is treated as an ORF (open reading frame) with a function not yet certain. Deletions cut 2 bases from V and 2 bases from J, with 15 bases between. This CDR3 spans 17 amino acids. The CDR3 DNA reads TGTGCCAGCAGTTACGGGGGGGCGGATTATAACACCGGGGAGCTGTTTTTT. Residues: CASSYGGADYNTGELFF.

This chain connects TRBV4-1 to TRBJ2-1; possible D gene TRBD2, 8 bases. The V gene's germline CDR1 is MGHRA and CDR2 YSYEKL. The CDR3 covers 18 residues. With 0 bases removed from V and 10 bases from J, the gap between germline ends came to 25 bases. CDR3 sequence (DNA): TGCGCCAGCAGCCAAGAAGACAGGGCGAACTGGGCTAGCGGGGAGCAGTTCTTC. This encodes CASSQEDRANWASGEQFF.

The chain employs TRBV30 and TRBJ1-5; 10 bases are shared with TRBD1. Germline V CDR1 and CDR2: GTSNPN, SVGIG (reference sequence). The CDR3 runs 15 residues. J gave up 0 bases and V 3 bases, and 2 bases lay outside the gene matches. The CDR3 sequence is CAWSRDRGSNQPQHF. The CDR3 nucleotides read TGTGCCTGGAGCCGGGACAGGGGTAGCAATCAGCCCCAGCATTTT.

V usage is TRBV20-1 and J usage is TRBJ2-7, with TRBD1 matching 7 bases. The CDR3 totals 11 residues. Per the germline V gene, CDR1 is DFQATT and CDR2 is SNEGSKA (reference sequence). After removal of 6 bases from V and 6 bases from J, the junction contained 5 bases not matched to a gene. In DNA, the CDR3 is TGCAGTGCGTCTGAGGGGGCCGAGCAGTACTTC. Translated: CSASEGAEQYF.

The V call is TRBV30, the J call TRBJ1-2; TRBD1 aligns across 7 bases. The CDR3 has 13 amino acids. The ends lost 7 bases at V and 7 bases at J; junction bases unmatched: 12. The germline CDR1 and CDR2 sequences are GTSNPN and SVGIG (reference sequence). CDR3 DNA sequence: TGTGCCTCGTTCCAGGACAGGTTAACTGGCTACACCTTC. This gives the protein CASFQDRLTGYTF.

The rearrangement joins TRBV27 to TRBJ1-1, with no clear D. The V end lost 8 bases, the J end lost 0 bases, and 13 bases lay between the germline ends. Germline values: CDR1 MNHEY, CDR2 SMNVEV (reference sequence). The CDR3 spans 14 residues. In nucleotides, the CDR3 is TGTGCCAGCCAGGACTTTTCCCTGAACACTGAAGCTTTCTTT. It specifies CASQDFSLNTEAFF.

The chain is built from TRBV30 and TRBJ1-3, with D maybe TRBD1 (5 bases). V shed 5 bases and J shed 0 bases, with 11 bases lying between them. The CDR3 is 14 residues long. Germline loops: CDR1 GTSNPN, CDR2 SVGIG (reference sequence). Here the CDR3 DNA reads TGTGCCTGGGGTGACAGTAACTCTGGAAACACCATATATTTT. Protein sequence: CAWGDSNSGNTIYF. The full variable domain, completed using reference TRBV30 and TRBJ1-3, is SQTIHQWPATLVQPVGSPLSLECTVEGTSNPNLYWYRQAAGRGLQLLFYSVGIGQISSEVPQNLSASRPQDRQFILSSKKLLLSDSGFYLCAWGDSNSGNTIYFGEGSWLTVV.

The J gene is TRBJ2-7, the V gene TRBV4-1, with D tentatively TRBD2 (5 bases). This CDR3 comprises 15 residues. Trimming took off 0 bases at V and 3 bases at J, with 12 bases between the two ends. CDR1 is MGHRA, CDR2 YSYEKL, per germline. In DNA, the CDR3 is TGCGCCAGCAGCCAAGATCTTTCGGGGTTCTACGAGCAGTACTTC. It yields the protein CASSQDLSGFYEQYF.

This clone was seen a single time. The chain uses TRBV19 and TRBJ2-7; 9 nucleotides agree with TRBD1. CDR1 and CDR2 (germline): LNHDA, SQIVND (reference sequence). The CDR3 extends over 14 amino acids. J was trimmed by 0 bases and V by 6 bases; bases with no gene match: 3. For the CDR3, the DNA is TGTGCCAGTAGGAGGGACAGGGTCTCCTACGAGCAGTACTTC. The encoded protein is CASRRDRVSYEQYF.

The CDR3 DNA sequence: TGCGCCAGCAGCCAAGAATGGAGCGCGTCTAGCGGGGCAGAGCAGTACTTC. This translates into CASSQEWSASSGAEQYF. The rearrangement links TRBV4-1 to TRBJ2-7; 9 bases are shared with TRBD2. Germline V gene sequence: CDR1 MGHRA, CDR2 YSYEKL. The V and J ends lost 0 bases and 7 bases, in that order; junction bases with no gene match: 13. The CDR3 length is 17 residues.

The chain has TRBV5-4 and TRBJ2-7; possible D gene TRBD2, 6 bases. The CDR3 runs to 12 residues. Trimming pared 2 bases from V and 4 bases from J, leaving 7 bases between. Germline V lookup: CDR1 SGHNT, CDR2 YYREEE (reference sequence). The CDR3 loop is CASSFGGYEQYF. In nucleotides, the CDR3 is TGTGCCAGCAGCTTTGGAGGGTACGAGCAGTACTTC. Supplemented by reference TRBV5-4 and TRBJ2-7, the full variable domain reads ETGVTQSPTHLIKTRGQQVTLRCSSQSGHNTVSWYQQALGQGPQFIFQYYREEENGRGNFPPRFSGLQFPNYSSELNVNALELDDSALYLCASSFGGYEQYFGPGTRLTVT.

The genes are TRBV7-9 and TRBJ2-7; D is possibly TRBD1 (6 bases). This CDR3 spans 15 amino acids. Germline loops: CDR1 SEHNR, CDR2 FQNEAQ (reference sequence). V lost 5 bases and J lost 2, with 16 bases in between. The CDR3 nucleotides read TGTGCCAGCAGCCCCAGACAGGTGACGGCCTACGAGCAGTACTTC. It yields the protein CASSPRQVTAYEQYF.